This is a list of T cell receptor beta chains from one sample in a study of blood T cell repertoires in COVID-19. Here immunoSEQ multiplex PCR was the method, and the copy in TCRdb shows in-frame clones only, minus some. The sample gives about 210,000 clones, more than 75% of which show up once; approximately 12% is in the top ten. The sample comprised peripheral blood. These receptor sequences come from a woman aged 40 to 50 with acute or convalescent COVID-19. Each CDR3 is given with its conserved first and last residue. A D gene is named only where the DNA matches it firmly. Size tells how often a clone was seen (once, few, many) or the class of an expanded clone, and some rows leave it out.

CDR3 protein	CDR3 DNA	CDR3 length	J gene	D gene	V gene	clone size
CASSLSRWGESSYNEQFF	TGTGCCAGCAGTTTATCTCGTTGGGGGGAAAGCTCCTACAATGAGCAGTTCTTC	18	TRBJ2-1	.	TRBV28	.
CATSDKDGRGFTEAFF	TGTGCCACCAGTGATAAAGATGGCAGGGGGTTCACTGAAGCTTTCTTT	16	TRBJ1-1	TRBD1	TRBV24-1	.
CASSQEGQGFTGELFF	TGCGCCAGCAGCCAAGAGGGACAGGGGTTCACCGGGGAGCTGTTTTTT	16	TRBJ2-2	TRBD1	TRBV4-1	.
CASSLSGRTSAINQPQHF	TGTGCCAGCAGTTTATCGGGGAGGACTTCAGCTATAAATCAGCCCCAGCATTTT	18	TRBJ1-5	.	TRBV28	.
CASRGDSLNSPLHF	TGTGCCAGCAGGGGGGACAGTCTTAATTCACCCCTCCACTTT	14	TRBJ1-6	TRBD1	TRBV3-1/TRBV3-2	.
CASSRRGGGAEHNEQFF	TGTGCCAGCAGCCGACGAGGCGGGGGGGCAGAGCACAATGAGCAGTTCTTC	17	TRBJ2-1	TRBD2	TRBV11-3	.
CASSPSGGIGYTF	TGTGCCAGCAGCCCCTCGGGGGGTATTGGCTACACCTTC	13	TRBJ1-2	.	TRBV7-3	few
CASSQDPSRQGRRDEQYF	TGTGCCAGCAGCCAAGATCCTTCAAGACAGGGGAGAAGGGACGAGCAGTACTTC	18	TRBJ2-7	TRBD1	TRBV14	.
CSARVIPGYTF	TGCAGTGCTAGAGTCATTCCAGGCTACACCTTC	11	TRBJ1-2	.	TRBV20-1	.
CASSHDPRQGAYYGYTF	TGTGCCAGCAGTCACGACCCGCGACAGGGGGCTTACTATGGCTACACCTTC	17	TRBJ1-2	TRBD1	TRBV27	.
CASSLRDFTDTQYF	TGCGCCAGCAGCCTCAGGGATTTCACAGATACGCAGTATTTT	14	TRBJ2-3	.	TRBV5-1	.
CASSQDLRTGGYGYTF	TGTGCCAGCAGCCAAGATTTGCGGACAGGGGGCTATGGCTACACCTTC	16	TRBJ1-2	TRBD1	TRBV4-2	.
CASSVQGGQPQHF	TGTGCCAGCAGCGTACAGGGGGGACAGCCCCAGCATTTT	13	TRBJ1-5	TRBD1	TRBV7-2	.
CAWTNDRTENTEAFF	TGTGCCTGGACAAATGACAGGACAGAAAACACTGAAGCTTTCTTT	15	TRBJ1-1	.	TRBV30	.
CASSYGQRGSGEKLFF	TGTGCCAGCAGTTACGGCCAAAGGGGTTCAGGGGAAAAACTGTTTTTT	16	TRBJ1-4	.	TRBV6-5	.
CASSPPGGRDEKLFF	TGTGCCAGCAGCCCCCCCGGGGGGAGGGATGAAAAACTGTTTTTT	15	TRBJ1-4	.	TRBV7-2	.
CASSIGGSGYNEQFF	TGTGCCAGTAGTATAGGCGGGAGCGGTTACAATGAGCAGTTCTTC	15	TRBJ2-1	TRBD2	TRBV19	.
CASTEWDRRNYGYTF	TGTGCCAGCACGGAGTGGGACAGGAGGAACTATGGCTACACCTTC	15	TRBJ1-2	TRBD1	TRBV3-1/TRBV3-2	.
CASSLVVQAYQETQYF	TGTGCCAGCAGCTTAGTCGTCCAGGCGTACCAAGAGACCCAGTACTTC	16	TRBJ2-5	.	TRBV7-9	.
CASSLALNTEAFF	TGTGCCAGCAGCTTAGCGCTGAACACTGAAGCTTTCTTT	13	TRBJ1-1	.	TRBV7-3	few
CASSPRGVLYSNQPQHF	TGTGCCAGCAGTCCCCGGGGAGTCCTTTATAGCAATCAGCCCCAGCATTTT	17	TRBJ1-5	.	TRBV6-6	.
CASSLIAGQYSNQPQHF	TGTGCCAGCAGTTTAATCGCGGGACAGTATAGCAATCAGCCCCAGCATTTT	17	TRBJ1-5	TRBD1	TRBV27	few
CASSFSGGFSEQYF	TGCGCCAGCAGCTTTAGCGGGGGGTTCTCCGAGCAGTACTTC	14	TRBJ2-7	TRBD2	TRBV5-1	few
CASSLVIGGSYEQYF	TGCGCCAGCAGCTTGGTAATAGGGGGTTCCTACGAGCAGTACTTC	15	TRBJ2-7	.	TRBV5-1	.
CASPHGDWGGNYEQYF	TGTGCCAGCCCGCATGGCGACTGGGGCGGCAATTACGAGCAGTACTTC	16	TRBJ2-7	.	TRBV21-1	.
CASSEVRGLQPQHF	TGTGCCAGCAGTGAAGTCAGGGGGCTGCAGCCCCAGCATTTT	14	TRBJ1-5	TRBD1	TRBV6-1	.
CASSLTYEQFF	TGTGCCAGCAGCTTGACATATGAGCAGTTCTTC	11	TRBJ2-1	.	TRBV7-2	.
CASSLGTGTSLDEQFF	TGTGCCAGCAGTTTAGGCACCGGGACTAGCCTCGATGAGCAGTTCTTC	16	TRBJ2-1	TRBD2	TRBV28	.
CASSLQDSYGYTF	TGCGCCAGCAGCTTGCAGGACAGCTATGGCTACACCTTC	13	TRBJ1-2	.	TRBV5-1	.
CASSPTGGNEKLFF	TGTGCCAGCTCACCGACAGGGGGGAACGAAAAACTGTTTTTT	14	TRBJ1-4	TRBD1	TRBV18	.
CASSIRTGGTGELFF	TGTGCCAGTAGTATAAGGACAGGGGGCACCGGGGAGCTGTTTTTT	15	TRBJ2-2	TRBD1	TRBV19	.
CASSPWRAQGATEAFF	TGTGCCAGCAGTCCATGGAGGGCCCAGGGCGCCACTGAAGCTTTCTTT	16	TRBJ1-1	.	TRBV27	.
CASSQPTGNGYTF	TGTGCCAGCAGCCAACCGACAGGAAATGGCTACACCTTC	13	TRBJ1-2	.	TRBV3-1/TRBV3-2	.
CSASRLAGAYEQYF	TGCAGTGCTAGTCGACTAGCGGGAGCCTACGAGCAGTACTTC	14	TRBJ2-7	TRBD2	TRBV20-1	.
CAWIGMGQGNTEAFF	TGTGCCTGGATAGGGATGGGGCAGGGGAACACTGAAGCTTTCTTT	15	TRBJ1-1	.	TRBV30	.
CASSLSGTGAYEQYF	TGTGCCAGCAGCTTAAGTGGGACAGGGGCCTACGAGCAGTACTTC	15	TRBJ2-7	TRBD1	TRBV7-6	.
CASSLSTDTQYF	TGCGCCAGCTCGTTAAGCACAGATACGCAGTATTTT	12	TRBJ2-3	.	TRBV10-1	.
CASSSPFALAGSSYEQYF	TGTGCCAGCAGCTCCCCCTTTGCACTAGCGGGGAGCTCCTACGAGCAGTACTTC	18	TRBJ2-7	TRBD2	TRBV11-2	.
CAWSPRMSRGGNTIYF	TGTGCCTGGAGCCCCCGAATGAGTCGGGGAGGAAACACCATATATTTT	16	TRBJ1-3	.	TRBV30	.
CASSLGRGSSYEQYF	TGCGCCAGCAGCTTGGGTCGGGGGAGCTCCTACGAGCAGTACTTC	15	TRBJ2-7	.	TRBV5-1	.
CAWIGAVNTGELFF	TGTGCCTGGATAGGGGCAGTCAACACCGGGGAGCTGTTTTTT	14	TRBJ2-2	.	TRBV30	.
CASSVGLAGGLGEQYF	TGTGCCAGCAGTGTCGGGCTAGCGGGGGGACTGGGGGAGCAGTACTTC	16	TRBJ2-7	TRBD2	TRBV2	.
CASSPWRGTGSSKNIQYF	TGTGCCAGCAGCCCTTGGAGGGGGACAGGGTCTTCCAAAAACATTCAGTACTTC	18	TRBJ2-4	TRBD1	TRBV7-2	.
CASSYGQVNSYEQYF	TGTGCCAGCAGCTATGGACAGGTAAACTCCTACGAGCAGTACTTC	15	TRBJ2-7	TRBD1	TRBV7-6	few
CASSPTGGASYGYTF	TGTGCCAGCAGCCCCACAGGGGGCGCGTCCTATGGCTACACCTTC	15	TRBJ1-2	TRBD1	TRBV6-6	.
CASTRTRGTISYEQYF	TGTGCCAGCACCCGAACCCGAGGGACTATTTCCTACGAGCAGTACTTC	16	TRBJ2-7	TRBD2	TRBV7-8	.
CASSLRKSGNTIYF	TGTGCCAGCAGTCTCAGGAAATCTGGAAACACCATATATTTT	14	TRBJ1-3	.	TRBV2	.
CAISELAGWTEAFF	TGTGCCATCAGTGAGCTGGCGGGTTGGACTGAAGCTTTCTTT	14	TRBJ1-1	.	TRBV10-3	.
CASSSGTGNPIGYTF	TGCGCCAGCAGCTCGGGGACAGGGAACCCCATTGGCTACACCTTC	15	TRBJ1-2	TRBD1	TRBV5-1	once
CASSLQGAGGYTF	TGTGCCAGCAGCCTACAGGGGGCAGGTGGCTACACCTTC	13	TRBJ1-2	TRBD1	TRBV6-5	.